This T cell receptor (beta chain) was sequenced for a study of T cells in Graves' hyperthyroidism and ophthalmopathy. Germline values: CDR1 MDHEN, CDR2 SYDVKM. The CDR3 totals 15 residues. Unmatched junction bases numbered 8, after V lost 6 bases and J lost 6 bases. Uncontrolled infection, other autoimmune disease, pregnancy or lactation disqualified patients from enrolment. Used for diagnoses were clinical symptoms, serum thyroxine and TRAb, thyroid ultrasound and orbital computed tomography. This clonotype was detected many times. From RNA transcripts, TCR beta CDR3 regions were amplified. The HTBI primer set served for first-round RT-PCR of the TCR CDR3. TCRdb re-called the multiplex PCR reads through MiXCR, storing one row per CDR3 protein. Of 450,000 to 700,000 distinct CDR3 sequences detected, 40% to 55% appear once; the ten largest clones hold around 17%.

The receptor's source is an adult woman with Graves' disease, either hyperthyroidism or ophthalmopathy (not recorded which). The sequencing input was peripheral blood or thyroid tissue (not recorded which). The chain recombines TRBV28 with TRBJ1-5; 10 bases agree with TRBD1. CDR3 loop: CASSPRDRGSQPQHF. In nucleotides, the CDR3 is TGTGCCAGCAGCCCAAGGGACAGGGGAAGTCAGCCCCAGCATTTT. The full variable domain, in which reference TRBV28 and TRBJ1-5 provide the parts outside the CDR3, is DVKVTQSSRYLVKRTGEKVFLECVQDMDHENMFWYRQDPGLGLRLIYFSYDVKMKEKGDIPEGYSVSREKKERFSLILESASTNQTSMYLCASSPRDRGSQPQHFGDGTRLSIL.